What follows are 29 T cell receptor beta chains derived from one specimen sequenced in a study of shared clonotypes between healthy human individuals. Using immunoSEQ multiplex PCR, the repertoire was profiled, and TCRdb retains in-frame clones only, with some absent. The sample records roughly 100,000 clones, around 64% being singletons. Sequenced: memory CD8+ T cells sorted from blood. This sample's subset: CD45RO+ cells pooled with CCR7-negative TemRA cells. The receptors were sampled from a woman aged 25 to 45 in good health.

This chain uses TRBV28 with TRBJ1-5, with D possibly being TRBD1 (5 bases). The CDR3 runs to 14 residues. V was trimmed by 8 bases and J by 6 bases, leaving 17 bases between them. Germline assignment: CDR1 MDHEN and CDR2 SYDVKM. CDR3: CASRDPGRGQPQHF. The DNA of the CDR3 is TGTGCCAGCCGGGACCCCGGGCGAGGTCAGCCCCAGCATTTT.

The genes are TRBV11-2 and TRBJ2-7, with 9 bases lining up with TRBD1. Germline CDR1 SGHAT, CDR2 FQNNGV. V gave up 3 bases and J gave up 7 bases; unmatched junction bases: 4. This CDR3 has 13 residues. The CDR3 sequence: CASSFGTGREQYF. As DNA, the CDR3 is TGTGCCAGCAGCTTCGGGACAGGGCGGGAGCAGTACTTC.

This chain uses TRBV5-6 with TRBJ2-5; 14 positions agree with TRBD2. J gave up 4 bases and V 4 bases, and 15 bases lay outside the gene matches. There are 19 residues in the CDR3. CDR1 is SGHDT and CDR2 is YYEEEE in the germline V gene. The CDR3 sequence: CASSPLTSGRAVFGETQYF. The CDR3 DNA reads TGTGCCAGCAGCCCCCTGACTAGCGGGAGGGCTGTTTTTGGAGAGACCCAGTACTTC. Complete variable domain (other parts from reference TRBV5-6 and TRBJ2-5): DAGVTQSPTHLIKTRGQQVTLRCSPKSGHDTVSWYQQALGQGPQFIFQYYEEEERQRGNFPDRFSGHQFPNYSSELNVNALLLGDSALYLCASSPLTSGRAVFGETQYFGPGTRLLVL.

V is TRBV5-1 and J is TRBJ2-1; TRBD1 matches 7 bases. The CDR3 spans 24 residues. Losses at the gene ends were 2 bases for V and 0 bases for J; bases not matched to a gene: 29. In germline, CDR1 is SGHRS, CDR2 YFSETQ. CDR3 loop: CASSFWGPYPLAPYRDSSYNEQFF. CDR3 nucleotide sequence: TGCGCCAGCAGCTTTTGGGGCCCTTACCCCTTAGCGCCTTATCGGGACAGCTCCTACAATGAGCAGTTCTTC.

To note about this clone: This sample includes further DNA sequences coding for the same CDR3. V and J are TRBV27 and TRBJ2-7, with TRBD1 as a possible D gene (6 bases). This CDR3 is built from 14 residues. Germline V gene data show CDR1 as MNHEY and CDR2 as SMNVEV (reference sequence). Between the trimmed V and J ends, which lost 5 bases and 0 bases, there was a span of 11 bases. CDR3 loop: CASSPTGSSYEQYF. CDR3 DNA sequence: TGTGCCAGCAGTCCTACAGGGAGCTCCTACGAGCAGTACTTC.

In its sample, this clone was seen a few times. V gene TRBV5-1 combines with J gene TRBJ2-6, with a weak D call TRBD2 (6 bases). Trimming pared 5 bases from V and 0 bases from J, leaving 9 bases between. The CDR3 runs 15 residues. Germline lookup yields CDR1 SGHRS and CDR2 YFSETQ. The CDR3 sequence is CASRGDFSGANVLTF. In nucleotides, the CDR3 is TGCGCCAGCAGAGGGGACTTCTCTGGGGCCAACGTCCTGACTTTC.

The rearrangement joins TRBV11-3 to TRBJ2-1; 7 nucleotides agree with TRBD2. The CDR3 is 15 amino acids. The J segment lost 6 bases and the V segment lost 3 bases, leaving 8 bases of the junction unmatched. Germline V gene data show CDR1 as SGHNT and CDR2 as YENEEA. In nucleotides, the CDR3 is TGTGCCAGCAGCTTGGCGGGAGCTGTTTCCAATGAGCAGTTCTTC. It encodes CASSLAGAVSNEQFF.

The chain joins TRBV19 to TRBJ1-2, with 7 bases that match TRBD1. This CDR3 has 18 residues. J was trimmed by 1 base and V by 4 bases; bases with no gene match: 15. The V gene's germline CDR1 is LNHDA and CDR2 SQIVND (reference sequence). CDR3 protein: CASSTYRTGLILNYGYTF. CDR3 coding DNA: TGTGCCAGTAGTACCTACAGGACAGGCTTGATCCTTAACTATGGCTACACCTTC. The variable domain in full, with the rest retrieved from reference TRBV19 and TRBJ1-2, is DGGITQSPKYLFRKEGQNVTLSCEQNLNHDAMYWYRQDPGQGLRLIYYSQIVNDFQKGDIAEGYSVSREKKESFPLTVTSAQKNPTAFYLCASSTYRTGLILNYGYTFGSGTRLTVV.

This clone came up many times. V is TRBV29-1 and J is TRBJ1-2, with D tentatively TRBD1 (5 bases). The CDR3 sequence is 13 residues long. Germline CDR1 reads SQVTM; CDR2 reads ANQGSEA. Trimming removed 2 bases from V and 5 bases from J, with 12 bases in between. CDR3 bases: TGCAGCGTTGAATTAGCAGGGCCGTATGGCTACACCTTC. Amino acids: CSVELAGPYGYTF.

The CDR3 is CASSLGDRDTGELFF. The CDR3 DNA sequence: TGTGCCAGCAGCTTAGGGGACAGGGACACCGGGGAGCTGTTTTTT. The rearrangement joins TRBV7-6 to TRBJ2-2; 9 positions agree with TRBD1. The CDR3 consists of 15 residues. CDR1 SGHVS and CDR2 FNYEAQ come from the germline V gene. The ends lost 1 base at V and 3 bases at J; junction bases unmatched: 0.

The rearrangement links TRBV9 to TRBJ2-1; D may be TRBD2 (6 bases). CDR1 is SGDLS and CDR2 is YYNGEE in the germline V gene. This CDR3 is 13 amino acids long. Trimming cost V 0 bases and J 8 bases, with 9 bases left between them. For the CDR3, the DNA is TGTGCCAGCAGCGTAGGACTAGTCCATGAGCAGTTCTTC. Its protein is CASSVGLVHEQFF.

This rearrangement joins TRBV27 to TRBJ1-5; 9 positions match TRBD1. Germline values: CDR1 MNHEY, CDR2 SMNVEV (reference sequence). This CDR3 is built from 16 residues. V lost 1 base to trimming and J lost 2 bases; unmatched junction nucleotides: 3. The CDR3 here is CASSLWGQGGNQPQHF. The CDR3 nucleotides read TGTGCCAGCAGTTTATGGGGACAGGGTGGCAATCAGCCCCAGCATTTT.

This clone came up many times. The rearrangement links TRBV7-3 to TRBJ2-7, with D possibly being TRBD2 (6 bases). Germline V CDR1 and CDR2: SGHTA, FQGTGA. There are 13 residues in the CDR3. V dropped 8 bases and J dropped 2 bases, with 13 bases sitting between them. CDR3 sequence reads: CASQGTVTYEQYF. In DNA form, the CDR3 reads TGTGCCAGCCAAGGGACTGTAACCTACGAGCAGTACTTC.

The chain is built from TRBV6-5 and TRBJ2-5; D might be TRBD1 (5 bases). The germline V gene encodes CDR1 MNHEY and CDR2 SVGAGI. CDR3 length equals 12 residues. V was pared by 5 bases and J by 3 bases, with 7 bases between. CDR3 loop: CASSDREETQYF. The CDR3 nucleotides read TGTGCCAGCAGTGACAGAGAAGAGACCCAGTACTTC.

This clone was detected many times. The chain has TRBV7-8 and TRBJ1-5, with a weak D call TRBD1 (6 bases). Germline values: CDR1 SGHVS, CDR2 FQNEAQ. The CDR3 is 16 residues long. The V gene lost 4 bases and the J gene lost 1 base, with 14 bases spanning the gap. CDR3 residues: CASSSLSGASNQPQHF. The CDR3 DNA reads as TGTGCCAGCAGCTCTCTTTCGGGGGCGAGCAATCAGCCCCAGCATTTT.

This clone was detected only once. The J gene is TRBJ2-3, the V gene TRBV9; D is unclear. The V end was cut by 3 bases, the J end by 2 bases, with 10 bases between. Per germline, CDR1 SGDLS and CDR2 YYNGEE. This CDR3 is built from 14 residues. The CDR3 DNA sequence: TGTGCCAGCAGCGACGGGCGTTACACAGATACGCAGTATTTT. Translating gives CASSDGRYTDTQYF.

The rearrangement uses TRBV6-1 and TRBJ1-2; perhaps TRBD1 as D (6 bases). CDR3 length: 15 amino acids. Trimming pared 4 bases from V and 5 bases from J, leaving 17 bases between. Germline CDR1 reads MNHNS; CDR2 reads SASEGT. DNA of the CDR3: TGTGCCAGCAGTGCCCGGGGACATTTCGGTTATGGCTACACCTTC. Its translation: CASSARGHFGYGYTF.

In DNA, the CDR3 is TGTGCCAGCAGTGAATCAGGACCACTCCAGCCCCAGCATTTT. Translating gives CASSESGPLQPQHF. The chain couples TRBV2 to TRBJ1-5, with D uncertain. V gave up 2 bases and J gave up 7 bases, with 12 bases separating them. The germline gives CDR1 SNHLY, CDR2 FYNNEI. This CDR3 is 14 amino acids long. The variable domain in full, completed from reference TRBV2 and TRBJ1-5, reads EPEVTQTPSHQVTQMGQEVILRCVPISNHLYFYWYRQILGQKVEFLVSFYNNEISEKSEIFDDQFSVERPDGSNFTLKIRSTKLEDSAMYFCASSESGPLQPQHFGDGTRLSIL.

With respect to this clone: A single base is all that separates this from a far larger clone, so a read error is likely. The V gene is TRBV11-2, the J gene TRBJ2-2; maybe TRBD1 (5 bases). V dropped 1 base and J dropped 6 bases, with 6 bases sitting between them. CDR1 is SGHAT, CDR2 FQNNGV, per germline. The CDR3 contains 13 residues. DNA of the CDR3: TGTGCCAGCAGCTTAGGGGGCGCCGGGGAGCTGTTTTTT. This translates into CASSLGGAGELFF.

The V call is TRBV10-3, the J call TRBJ2-3; D ambiguous. The CDR3 runs to 18 residues. Germline V gives CDR1 ENHRY, CDR2 SYGVKD. V was pared by 0 bases and J by 2 bases, with 18 bases between. CDR3 amino acids: CAISESKVSSASTDTQYF. Here the CDR3 DNA reads TGTGCCATCAGTGAGTCGAAAGTCAGCTCTGCATCCACAGATACGCAGTATTTT.

This clone was observed a few times. The chain couples TRBV11-2 to TRBJ2-7; 12 bases align to TRBD2. Germline loops: CDR1 SGHAT, CDR2 FQNNGV. Unmatched junction bases numbered 2, after V lost 2 bases and J lost 0 bases. This CDR3 contains 16 residues. CDR3 nucleotides: TGTGCCAGCAGCTTAACTAGCGGGGGGAGCTCCTACGAGCAGTACTTC. It is translated as CASSLTSGGSSYEQYF.

The chain uses TRBV7-9 and TRBJ2-7, with TRBD2 matching over 8 bases. From germline, CDR1 is SEHNR and CDR2 FQNEAQ (reference sequence). The CDR3 loop spans 14 amino acids. After removal of 6 bases from V and 2 bases from J, the junction contained 6 bases not matched to a gene. The CDR3 sequence: CASSGTSGTYEQYF. For the CDR3, the DNA is TGTGCCAGCAGTGGCACTAGCGGTACCTACGAGCAGTACTTC.

This rearrangement joins TRBV5-4 to TRBJ2-4; possible D gene TRBD2, 6 bases. CDR1 is SGHNT and CDR2 is YYREEE in the germline V gene (reference sequence). There are 20 residues in the CDR3. Trimming shortened V by 3 bases and J by 1 base, and 26 bases separated the two germline ends. CDR3 loop: CASSSLSPGLAMNAKNIQYF. CDR3 in DNA: TGTGCCAGCAGCTCGCTTTCCCCGGGACTGGCCATGAATGCCAAAAACATTCAGTACTTC.

The V and J genes are TRBV28 and TRBJ2-1; 8 bases agree with TRBD1. Germline CDR1 MDHEN, CDR2 SYDVKM. V lost 7 bases to trimming and J lost 6 bases; unmatched junction nucleotides: 8. The length of the CDR3 is 14 residues. CDR3 in amino acids: CASIRTGFTNEQFF. The CDR3 DNA is TGTGCCAGCATACGGACAGGGTTTACCAATGAGCAGTTCTTC. Full variable domain (outside the CDR3, taken from reference TRBV28 and TRBJ2-1): DVKVTQSSRYLVKRTGEKVFLECVQDMDHENMFWYRQDPGLGLRLIYFSYDVKMKEKGDIPEGYSVSREKKERFSLILESASTNQTSMYLCASIRTGFTNEQFFGPGTRLTVL.

The V gene is TRBV25-1, the J gene TRBJ2-1, with 11 nucleotides matching TRBD2. The CDR3 contains 18 residues. The germline CDR1 and CDR2 sequences are MGHDK and SYGVNS. V was clipped by 3 bases and J by 0 bases; unmatched bases: 7. The CDR3 protein is CASSDNGTSGSSYNEQFF. Written as DNA, the CDR3 is TGTGCCAGCAGTGATAATGGGACTAGCGGAAGCTCCTACAATGAGCAGTTCTTC.

This clone showed up many times. The chain uses TRBV13 and TRBJ2-6; TRBD2 might be the D (5 bases). V was pared by 4 bases and J by 4 bases, with 11 bases between. The germline gives CDR1 PRHDT, CDR2 FYEKMQ (reference sequence). The CDR3 has 15 amino acids. The CDR3 protein is CASSSGSPGANVLTF. The CDR3, as DNA: TGTGCCAGCAGCTCGGGGAGTCCCGGGGCCAACGTCCTGACTTTC. Filled out from reference TRBV13 and TRBJ2-6, the complete variable domain reads AAGVIQSPRHLIKEKRETATLKCYPIPRHDTVYWYQQGPGQDPQFLISFYEKMQSDKGSIPDRFSAQQFSDYHSELNMSSLELGDSALYFCASSSGSPGANVLTFGAGSRLTVL.

The CDR3: CASSTSSGAYNEQFF. The CDR3 DNA reads as TGCGCCAGCAGCACTTCTAGCGGGGCCTACAATGAGCAGTTCTTC. This sequence joins TRBV5-1 and TRBJ2-1, with TRBD2 matching over 9 bases. The V gene end was trimmed by 4 bases and the J gene end by 2 bases; junction bases not matched to a gene: 4. The germline V gene has CDR1 SGHRS and CDR2 YFSETQ. The CDR3 sequence is 15 residues long. The whole variable domain, filled in from reference TRBV5-1 and TRBJ2-1, reads KAGVTQTPRYLIKTRGQQVTLSCSPISGHRSVSWYQQTPGQGLQFLFEYFSETQRNKGNFPGRFSGRQFSNSRSEMNVSTLELGDSALYLCASSTSSGAYNEQFFGPGTRLTVL.

The chain links TRBV4-1 to TRBJ2-2; D might be TRBD2 (5 bases). Between the trimmed V and J ends, which lost 0 bases and 3 bases, there was a span of 17 bases. This CDR3 is built from 18 residues. Germline V gives CDR1 MGHRA, CDR2 YSYEKL. The CDR3 protein is CASSQDLEASRYTGELFF. The CDR3 DNA reads as TGCGCCAGCAGCCAAGATCTCGAGGCTAGCAGATACACCGGGGAGCTGTTTTTT.

The chain is built from TRBV6-4 and TRBJ2-1; TRBD2 aligns across 12 bases. The CDR3 totals 17 residues. Germline V gives CDR1 MRHNA, CDR2 SNTAGT. Trimming removed 0 bases from V and 2 bases from J; junction bases left unmatched: 2. The CDR3 nucleotides are TGTGCCAGCAGTGACTCCCGGACTAGCGGGGCCTACAATGAGCAGTTCTTC. Translation: CASSDSRTSGAYNEQFF.